Listed below are T cell receptor beta chains from one sample, sequenced in a study of graft-versus-host responses after intestinal transplantation. No antigen has been identified for these receptors. The repertoire was sequenced with immunoSEQ multiplex PCR; TCRdb's copy has only in-frame clones and lacks some. Of 80,000 to 95,000 clones in the sample, approximately 94% were seen once. The source was unstimulated CD8+ T cells sorted from spleen or lymph node cells, collected before intestinal transplant. Every receptor here comes from a human donor who received an intestinal transplant. Both conserved end residues are part of each CDR3. The order of the fields is V gene, D gene, J gene, CDR3 protein. The D gene is left open where the match is weak.

v_call: TRBV19
d_call: NA
j_call: TRBJ2-1
cdr3_aa: CASSPDKDFRYNEQFF

v_call: TRBV27
d_call: TRBD2
j_call: TRBJ2-3
cdr3_aa: CASSWASGGTDTQYF

v_call: TRBV7-8
d_call: NA
j_call: TRBJ2-5
cdr3_aa: CASSGGTAGETQYF

v_call: TRBV4-3
d_call: NA
j_call: TRBJ1-1
cdr3_aa: CASSQDTGFPEAFF

v_call: TRBV5-1
d_call: TRBD2
j_call: TRBJ2-3
cdr3_aa: CASSLAIAGGADTQYF

v_call: TRBV4-3
d_call: TRBD2
j_call: TRBJ2-3
cdr3_aa: CASSREELAGGDTDTQYF

v_call: TRBV10-3
d_call: TRBD1
j_call: TRBJ2-7
cdr3_aa: CAISVTGTGASYEQYF

v_call: TRBV7-8
d_call: TRBD2
j_call: TRBJ2-3
cdr3_aa: CASSPWTSGPSTDTQYF

v_call: TRBV5-4
d_call: NA
j_call: TRBJ2-3
cdr3_aa: CASSPPVGGVGTDTQYF

v_call: TRBV7-2
d_call: TRBD1
j_call: TRBJ2-7
cdr3_aa: CASSPIDRASPYEQYF

v_call: TRBV4-3
d_call: NA
j_call: TRBJ2-7
cdr3_aa: CASSQREGESYEQYF

v_call: TRBV4-3
d_call: NA
j_call: TRBJ1-4
cdr3_aa: CASSQDITGRPKLFF

v_call: TRBV27
d_call: TRBD1
j_call: TRBJ2-7
cdr3_aa: CASSLDRVSYEQYF

v_call: TRBV27
d_call: NA
j_call: TRBJ1-1
cdr3_aa: CASSLKGIMNTEAFF

v_call: TRBV29-1
d_call: NA
j_call: TRBJ2-7
cdr3_aa: CSVGAGTSYEQYF

v_call: TRBV30
d_call: TRBD2
j_call: TRBJ2-1
cdr3_aa: CAWSLDSGDYNEQFF

v_call: TRBV28
d_call: TRBD2
j_call: TRBJ2-3
cdr3_aa: CASSAGGAADTQYF

v_call: TRBV7-9
d_call: TRBD1
j_call: TRBJ1-2
cdr3_aa: CASTRDSPSSYGYTF

v_call: TRBV7-9
d_call: TRBD1
j_call: TRBJ2-3
cdr3_aa: CASSFFRDRSTDTQYF

v_call: TRBV30
d_call: TRBD1
j_call: TRBJ2-7
cdr3_aa: CAWSMGQESHF

v_call: TRBV7-8
d_call: TRBD1
j_call: TRBJ2-3
cdr3_aa: CASSLDPPGQGADTQYF

v_call: TRBV4-3
d_call: TRBD2
j_call: TRBJ2-7
cdr3_aa: CASSLGLAGDEQYF